The sequence of this TCR beta chain was determined in a study of blood T cell repertoires in COVID-19 (dated by TCRdb to about 2020). As for the study more broadly: The collaborator samples originated in the United States, Italy and Spain and spanned the acute and convalescent phases of COVID-19. Deeply sampled blood TCRbeta repertoires from subjects exposed to, actively infected with, or recovered from COVID-19 were included in the dataset. The prospective study material was composed of cDNA or gDNA derived from T cells, B-cell-depleted T cells, or PBMCs. The repertoires were released in a freely available public database meant as a resource for research on the immune response to SARS-CoV-2. Where available, HLA class I and class II types were obtained from metadata supplied by the sample provider rather than from assay-based typing. A de-identified subject ID, COVID-19 status, age in years and sex were almost always included in the sample metadata. Samples came from the ongoing ImmuneRACE study (first 160 participants) plus 1,254 subjects from 6 global collaborators.

The CDR3 sequence holds 12 residues, the cysteine and phenylalanine included. The DNA shown is the 36-base CDR3, in frame from base 1. A distance of 8 bases separates the germline ends of V and J, which lose 8 bases and 3 bases respectively. Taken from the germline V gene, the CDR1 and CDR2 loops are SGHDN and FVKESK. Remarks on this clone: Its antigen is unknown. No base-level quality is on record; no much larger clone is a single base apart.

The immunoSEQ Assay, a bias-controlled multiplex PCR, was used to amplify TCRbeta CDR3 regions from genomic DNA. The original methods were these. Nucleated cell counts per sample were estimated from amplification of reference gene primers within the assay. Sequence reads were collapsed and filtered to measure the absolute abundance of every unique TCRbeta CDR3 rearrangement. For each sample, productive Simpson clonality was calculated as the square root of Simpson's diversity index over productive rearrangements. Drawn from immuneACCESS, this table holds only the in-frame rearrangements with V and J called that TCRdb kept. Clones are partly lost; checked studies trace under half to an unresolved V gene and leave the rest unexplained. D and trimming were read from the DNA, whereas the V and J calls and clone size are those reported in that table. The sample table holds 90,000 or so clones, of which approximately 81% were seen once. The ten largest clones take up approximately 23% of the sample.

Each collaborating institution followed its own protocols to collect whole blood in K2EDTA tubes. For TCRbeta analysis, collaborators shipped samples in one of three forms: frozen whole blood, isolated PBMCs, or DNA extracted from either of those sample types. What the research found in general, with its limitations: The quantity of clinical and demographic metadata differed by source and by participant and was supplied without curation.

This receptor chain uses TRBV14 and TRBJ1-3, with no reliable assignment of the D segment. Sequenced material: peripheral blood. This receptor was taken from a man at least 80 years old with active or convalescent COVID-19. In nucleotide form, the sequence is TGTGCCAGCGGCCCTAATGGAAACACCATATATTTT. This translates into CASGPNGNTIYF.